The clone carrying this T cell receptor beta chain was detected a few times. What it binds is not known. The sample comes from a study of CD8+CD57+ T cells in acquired aplastic anemia. About the study: Mean yield of DNA from sorted CD4+ and CD8+ cells was about 3.2 ug. Read counts for CD4+ cells (from healthy donors) averaged about 10.8 million.

Study outcomes and limitations: Significance was not reached for CD8+ Simpson's diversity between patients and controls. In common between the patients and the controls were some 29 CD8+ CDR3 sequences.

Genomic DNA provided the template from which TCR beta VDJ and CDR3 profiles were obtained. One entry per CDR3 protein results from TCRdb running MiXCR on the reads. The sample has about 210,000 distinct CDR3 sequences; about 59% are singletons. The CDR3 loop spans 12 amino acids. The trim removed 4 bases at V and 6 bases at J, leaving 3 bases unmatched. Germline CDR1 is SEHNR and CDR2 is FQNEAQ (reference sequence). What was sequenced was sorted CD4+, CD8+, or CD8+CD57+ T cells (not recorded which) from PBMCs. This rearrangement joins TRBV7-9 to TRBJ2-7; TRBD2 matches at 7 bases. This receptor was identified in a human donor in good health. The CDR3 DNA follows: TGTGCCAGCAGCTGGGGGGGGGGCGAGCAGTACTTC. The encoded protein is CASSWGGGEQYF.